Sequencing of this T cell receptor (beta chain) was carried out in a study of T cells in Graves' hyperthyroidism and ophthalmopathy. Amplification targeted TCR beta CDR3 regions from RNA transcripts. First-round RT-PCR targeting the TCR CDR3 was performed with the HTBI primer set. MiXCR, run by TCRdb on the multiplex PCR reads, gives a single entry per CDR3 protein. The data hold roughly 420,000 distinct CDR3 sequences, with about an eighth observed a single time. General study findings and limits: Using 13 V-J features, a model discriminated ophthalmopathy from stable hyperthyroidism.

This clonotype was seen ten or more times. Its target is unknown. Germline V gives CDR1 DFQATT, CDR2 SNEGSKA (reference sequence). The CDR3 runs 19 residues. V shed 5 bases, J shed 7 bases, and the junction held 29 bases outside the gene matches. Diagnostic decisions used clinical symptoms, serum thyroxine and TRAb, thyroid ultrasound and orbital computed tomography. Sample: blood. V and J are TRBV20-1 and TRBJ2-7, with 7 nucleotides matching TRBD2. This clonotype was obtained from a young woman with Graves' hyperthyroidism. This CDR3 reads CSAVRRASGTPIRLREQYF. The CDR3 DNA reads as TGCAGTGCTGTGCGAAGGGCTAGCGGTACCCCTATAAGACTGAGGGAGCAGTACTTC.